The next 16 T cell receptor beta chains were all read from a single sample in a study of T cell repertoires in cytomegalovirus infection. TCRdb re-derived calls from the reads in MiXCR, one entry per CDR3 protein. The sample records some 480,000 distinct CDR3 sequences, 33% being singletons. The antigens of these receptors remain unknown. The sequenced sample was cultured PBMCs, obtained from culture after CMV antigen stimulation. The receptors derive from a human donor in good health (CMV status not recorded). Some clones in this sample may be carry-over from other donors' samples.

The chain links TRBV28 to TRBJ1-2; 8 bases line up with TRBD1. V shed 6 bases and J 4 bases; nucleotides not matched to a gene: 10. CDR1 and CDR2 from the germline V gene are MDHEN and SYDVKM. The CDR3 spans 15 residues. The CDR3 bases are TGTGCCAGCAGCACTGACGACAGGGGCCTCTATGGCTACACCTTC. It encodes CASSTDDRGLYGYTF.

This clonotype has more than one count but fewer than ten. V is TRBV19 and J is TRBJ2-3, with 14 positions matching TRBD2. Germline V lookup: CDR1 LNHDA, CDR2 SQIVND (reference sequence). J gave up 5 bases and V 8 bases, and 3 bases lay outside the gene matches. CDR3 length equals 14 residues. The DNA for the CDR3 is TGTGCCAGTCGACTAGCGGGAGGGGTAGATACGCAGTATTTT. It specifies CASRLAGGVDTQYF.

This clonotype was observed once. CDR3 residues: CASSQVRGLGGELFF. CDR3 nucleotides: TGTGCCAGCAGCCAGGTTAGGGGCCTCGGAGGGGAGCTGTTTTTT. The chain has TRBV11-2 and TRBJ2-2; perhaps TRBD1 as D (5 bases). Germline lookup yields CDR1 SGHAT and CDR2 FQNNGV. The V and J ends lost 5 bases and 8 bases respectively, with 18 bases between them. The CDR3 runs 15 residues. Full variable domain (remainder filled in from reference TRBV11-2 and TRBJ2-2): EAGVAQSPRYKIIEKRQSVAFWCNPISGHATLYWYQQILGQGPKLLIQFQNNGVVDDSQLPKDRFSAERLKGVDSTLKIQPAKLEDSAVYLCASSQVRGLGGELFFGEGSRLTVL.

The chain combines TRBV7-6 with TRBJ2-2; a possible D gene is TRBD1 (5 bases). Trimming left V 5 bases short and J 1 base short, with 17 bases between. CDR1 and CDR2 from the germline V gene are SGHVS and FNYEAQ. This CDR3 region has 17 residues. DNA of the CDR3: TGTGCCAGCAGCACGAGGCCAGACAGACAGAACACCGGGGAGCTGTTTTTT. This codes for CASSTRPDRQNTGELFF. The full variable domain, rest sourced from reference TRBV7-6 and TRBJ2-2, is GAGVSQSPRYKVTKRGQDVALRCDPISGHVSLYWYRQALGQGPEFLTYFNYEAQQDKSGLPNDRFSAERPEGSISTLTIQRTEQRDSAMYRCASSTRPDRQNTGELFFGEGSRLTVL.

The chain couples TRBV4-1 to TRBJ1-5; D remains ambiguous. Germline assignment: CDR1 MGHRA and CDR2 YSYEKL. Deletions cut 0 bases from V and 11 bases from J, with 11 bases between. There are 13 residues in the CDR3. CDR3 coding DNA: TGCGCCAGCAGCCAAGATATAGGTGGCTCCCAGCATTTT. The encoded protein is CASSQDIGGSQHF.

The chain joins TRBV20-1 to TRBJ2-7; D is perhaps TRBD2 (5 bases). V was clipped by 6 bases and J by 4 bases, with 10 bases between them. Germline CDR1 is DFQATT and CDR2 is SNEGSKA (reference sequence). The CDR3 spans 11 residues. CDR3 in amino acids: CSAGARYEQYF. The CDR3 coding sequence is TGCAGTGCGGGAGCTAGGTACGAGCAGTACTTC.

This chain links TRBV24-1 with TRBJ2-1, with 7 nucleotides matching TRBD2. Germline V gene sequence: CDR1 KGHDR, CDR2 SFDVKD. V lost 9 bases, J lost 3 bases, and 7 bases stayed unmatched. The CDR3 totals 14 residues. In nucleotides, the CDR3 is TGTGCCACCTCCCGTCGGGGGGTCTACAATGAGCAGTTCTTC. Residues: CATSRRGVYNEQFF.

The CDR3 reads CASSVETASSYNSPLHF. The CDR3 DNA sequence: TGTGCCAGCAGCGTAGAGACAGCGAGCTCCTATAATTCACCCCTCCACTTT. The chain recombines TRBV9 with TRBJ1-6; possible D gene TRBD1, 5 bases. V lost 0 bases to trimming and J lost 0 bases, with 10 bases between them. Germline V lookup: CDR1 SGDLS, CDR2 YYNGEE. There are 17 residues in the CDR3. Full variable domain (outside the CDR3, taken from reference TRBV9 and TRBJ1-6): DSGVTQTPKHLITATGQRVTLRCSPRSGDLSVYWYQQSLDQGLQFLIQYYNGEERAKGNILERFSAQQFPDLHSELNLSSLELGDSALYFCASSVETASSYNSPLHFGNGTRLTVT.

This clonotype was counted ten times or more. The chain carries TRBV7-2 and TRBJ2-1; 11 nucleotides match TRBD2. V shed 1 base and J 0 bases; nucleotides not matched to a gene: 8. Germline values: CDR1 SGHTA, CDR2 FQGNSA. The CDR3 contains 19 residues. The DNA of the CDR3 is TGTGCCAGCAGCTTAGGAGTAGCGGGAGGGCCGAGCTCCTACAATGAGCAGTTCTTC. Translation: CASSLGVAGGPSSYNEQFF.

This clonotype was seen many times. The rearrangement joins TRBV7-2 to TRBJ1-1, with TRBD1 identical over 9 bases. This CDR3 is built from 16 residues. Germline V gives CDR1 SGHTA, CDR2 FQGNSA. V lost 4 bases to trimming and J lost 4 bases; unmatched junction nucleotides: 10. CDR3 protein: CASSSTGTGFGTEAFF. The DNA for the CDR3 is TGTGCCAGCAGCTCCACCGGGACAGGGTTCGGCACTGAAGCTTTCTTT. Supplemented by reference TRBV7-2 and TRBJ1-1, the full variable domain reads GAGVSQSPSNKVTEKGKDVELRCDPISGHTALYWYRQSLGQGLEFLIYFQGNSAPDKSGLPSDRFSAERTGGSVSTLTIQRTQQEDSAVYLCASSSTGTGFGTEAFFGQGTRLTVV.

The chain recombines TRBV27 with TRBJ1-1; D is perhaps TRBD1 (5 bases). The CDR3 extends over 13 amino acids. Trimming cost V 5 bases and J 4 bases, with 11 bases left between them. Germline V lookup: CDR1 MNHEY, CDR2 SMNVEV (reference sequence). CDR3 amino acids: CASSRGKPTEAFF. CDR3 DNA sequence: TGTGCCAGCAGTCGGGGGAAACCCACTGAAGCTTTCTTT.

This clonotype has a handful of counts. This rearrangement joins TRBV11-3 to TRBJ2-1; D is possibly TRBD1 (7 bases). CDR3 length: 18 amino acids. Germline V lookup: CDR1 SGHNT, CDR2 YENEEA. The V and J ends lost 0 bases and 7 bases respectively, with 22 bases between them. In nucleotides, the CDR3 is TGTGCCAGCAGCTTAGAGGTGGCATCAGGGGGGCTAGGGAATGAGCAGTTCTTC. Translation: CASSLEVASGGLGNEQFF.

This clonotype was recorded a few times. The CDR3 sequence is CASSPDGQGGNSPLHF. In DNA form, the CDR3 reads TGCGCCAGCAGCCCGGATGGGCAGGGGGGGAATTCACCCCTCCACTTT. The V gene is TRBV5-1, the J gene TRBJ1-6; 7 bases line up with TRBD1. This CDR3 spans 16 amino acids. Germline V gives CDR1 SGHRS, CDR2 YFSETQ. V gave up 4 bases and J gave up 7 bases; unmatched junction bases: 11.

The genes are TRBV12-3 or TRBV12-4 and TRBJ2-1; TRBD2 agrees at 13 bases. The CDR3 has 18 amino acids. V trimming: 1 base; J trimming: 1 base; junction bases outside the gene matches: 4. CDR3 sequence: CASSLGTSGRGSYNEQFF. The CDR3 DNA reads as TGTGCCAGCAGTTTAGGGACTAGCGGGAGAGGATCCTACAATGAGCAGTTCTTC.

This clonotype was counted between two and nine times. V gene TRBV7-2 combines with J gene TRBJ2-5; TRBD2 agrees at 11 bases. The junction had 12 bases not matched to a gene; V was cut back by 0 bases and J by 3 bases. Germline V CDR1 and CDR2: SGHTA, FQGNSA. The CDR3 consists of 19 residues. The CDR3 is CASSLAGSGRALTEETQYF. The CDR3 region has the DNA TGTGCCAGCAGCTTAGCTGGTAGCGGGAGGGCTCTCACAGAAGAGACCCAGTACTTC.

The chain couples TRBV20-1 to TRBJ2-1; D gene uncertain. CDR1 and CDR2 (germline): DFQATT, SNEGSKA (reference sequence). CDR3 length: 10 amino acids. Trimming removed 5 bases from V and 6 bases from J, with 5 bases in between. The CDR3 DNA follows: TGCAGTGCTTCTAGCAATGAGCAGTTCTTC. As protein: CSASSNEQFF.